This T cell receptor beta chain is drawn from a study of human T cells and chemical hapten exposure (dated by TCRdb to about 2021). About the full investigation: For sensitization, 2% DPC in acetone was applied to a roughly 2 cm by roughly 2 cm area of upper inner arm skin. Weekly therapeutic DPC doses were additionally applied to the scalp of patients throughout the roughly 25-week study period. Patch testing on the upper back used Finn chambers containing 0.01% DPC, with scoring done after 6 days according to International Contact Dermatitis Research Group standards. The mostly female patient cohort included alopecia areata with under or over 50% scalp involvement, alopecia totalis and alopecia universalis. Libraries were pooled for sequencing, and per-sample TCR yields varied mainly because of small differences in library volumes within the pool. This study followed changes in the peripheral blood TCR repertoire in vivo during primary and secondary sensitization of alopecia patients to the hapten diphenylcyclopropenone (DPC). Blood was sampled from patients pre-sensitization (week 0) and at 2, 6 and about 24 weeks after DPC sensitization. Approximately 30 alopecia patients provided blood for TCR sequencing at one to four time points (pre-sensitization, 2, 6 and 24 weeks). Overall study outcomes, separate from this receptor: Expanded TCRs formed significantly more large CDR3 similarity clusters than pre-sensitization or healthy control sets, consistent with antigen-driven responses. A positive correlation was found between the number of PT1 expanded TCRs and patch test score, with significance reached at thresholds 8, 16 and 32 but not 4. Repeated subsampling changed both the strength of the expansion versus patch-test correlation and the threshold at which that correlation became significant. No change with DPC sensitization was found in the number of TCRs above 1 in 1000 frequency, and no evidence of global repertoire structure alterations was found. Because every patient had alopecia, a presumed autoimmune disease, the patients' immune response might differ from that of healthy individuals.

According to the germline V gene, CDR1 reads MDHEN and CDR2 reads SYDVKM. The CDR3, from cysteine to phenylalanine, totals 17 residues. Only the CDR3 DNA is retained, 51 bases long and in frame from the first base. Unmatched junction bases come to 11, with V trimmed by 1 base and J by 7 bases. This clonotype was picked up a small number of times. Its antigen is not yet known. The record has no base qualities; no much larger clone is one base away. Explained via the paper, the time point label denotes: patch test 2, 6 weeks after DPC sensitization. Read against the paper, the sample's treatment or condition label means: therapeutic diphenylcyclopropenone sensitization with weekly scalp DPC. Blood at each patch-test visit was drawn before the patch test was applied. Patients were eligible if aged 18 to 70, diagnosed with alopecia and judged suitable for DPC therapy, and pregnant patients were excluded. Total RNA was isolated from unfractionated whole blood collected in Tempus Blood RNA tubes.

The library was produced with RACE. Instrument on record: NextSeq 500. During library preparation, unique molecular identifiers were attached to individual cDNA molecules so that TCRs could be counted in a quantitative, reproducible way. Each blood RNA sample was used to sequence both TCR alpha and TCR beta chains. On the authors' methods: Samples had a median of roughly 87,000 TCRs, with a range from about 20,000 to 690,600. V, J and CDR3 annotation of the TCR reads was carried out using the Decombinator software suite. Every sample was subsampled to the same number of TCRs (28,000) for the PS versus PT1 abundance plots. TCRs were defined as expanded if absent before sensitization and observed at least eight times at the 2-week time point. The public reads were run again by TCRdb, first through fastp at Q25 and then through MiXCR, and only productive beta chains were kept. Every entry covers one CDR3 protein and lists the most common genes and DNA from its rows. The V and J calls were not made by the authors but by TCRdb's processing. The sample table holds approximately 96,000 distinct CDR3 sequences, of which about a tenth were seen once. The ten top clones hold 2% to 2.5% of the sample.

This TCR was recovered from a woman in her forties with alopecia areata. Some clones in this sample may be carry-over from other donors' samples. The V and J segments used are TRBV28 and TRBJ2-1; a stretch of 9 junction bases matches TRBD2. This material consisted of whole blood, taken in connection with sensitization to the hapten diphenylcyclopropenone (DPC). The DNA is as follows: TGTGCCAGCAGTTTATTCTTGGCGGGAGGGCTTTCGAATGAGCAGTTCTTC. This codes for CASSLFLAGGLSNEQFF.